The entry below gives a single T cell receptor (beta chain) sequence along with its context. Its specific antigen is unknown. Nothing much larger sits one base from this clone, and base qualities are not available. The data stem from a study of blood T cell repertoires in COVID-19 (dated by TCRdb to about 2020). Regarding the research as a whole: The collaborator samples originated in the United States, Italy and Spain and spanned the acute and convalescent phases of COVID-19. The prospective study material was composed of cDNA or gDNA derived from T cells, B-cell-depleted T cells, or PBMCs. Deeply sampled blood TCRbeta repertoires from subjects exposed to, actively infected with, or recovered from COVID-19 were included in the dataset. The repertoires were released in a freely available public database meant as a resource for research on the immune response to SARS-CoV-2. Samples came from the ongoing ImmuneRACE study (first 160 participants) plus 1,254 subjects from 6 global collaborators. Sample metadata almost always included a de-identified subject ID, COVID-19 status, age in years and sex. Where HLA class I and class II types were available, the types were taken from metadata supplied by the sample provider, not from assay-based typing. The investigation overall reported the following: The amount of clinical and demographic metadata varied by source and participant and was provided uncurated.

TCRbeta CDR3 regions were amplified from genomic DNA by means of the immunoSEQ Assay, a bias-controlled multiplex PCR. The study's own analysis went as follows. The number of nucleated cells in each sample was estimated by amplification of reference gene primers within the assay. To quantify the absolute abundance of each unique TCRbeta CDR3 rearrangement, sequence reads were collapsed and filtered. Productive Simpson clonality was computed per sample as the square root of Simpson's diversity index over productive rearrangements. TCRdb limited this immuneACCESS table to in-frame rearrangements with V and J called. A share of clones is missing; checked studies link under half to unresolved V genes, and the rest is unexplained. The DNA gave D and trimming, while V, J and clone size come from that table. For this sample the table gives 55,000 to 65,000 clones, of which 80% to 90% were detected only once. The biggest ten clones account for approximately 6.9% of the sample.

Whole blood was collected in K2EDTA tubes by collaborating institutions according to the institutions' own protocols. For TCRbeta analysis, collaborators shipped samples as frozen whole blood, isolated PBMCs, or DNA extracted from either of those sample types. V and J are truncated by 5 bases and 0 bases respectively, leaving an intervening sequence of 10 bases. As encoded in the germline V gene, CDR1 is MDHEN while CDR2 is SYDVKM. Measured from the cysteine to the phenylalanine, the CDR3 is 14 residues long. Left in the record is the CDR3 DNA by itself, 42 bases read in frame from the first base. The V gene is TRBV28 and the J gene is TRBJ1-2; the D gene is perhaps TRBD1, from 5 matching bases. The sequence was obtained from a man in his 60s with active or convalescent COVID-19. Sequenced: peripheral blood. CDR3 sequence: CASSRTSSNYGYTF. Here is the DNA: TGTGCCAGCAGTCGGACATCCTCTAACTATGGCTACACCTTC.